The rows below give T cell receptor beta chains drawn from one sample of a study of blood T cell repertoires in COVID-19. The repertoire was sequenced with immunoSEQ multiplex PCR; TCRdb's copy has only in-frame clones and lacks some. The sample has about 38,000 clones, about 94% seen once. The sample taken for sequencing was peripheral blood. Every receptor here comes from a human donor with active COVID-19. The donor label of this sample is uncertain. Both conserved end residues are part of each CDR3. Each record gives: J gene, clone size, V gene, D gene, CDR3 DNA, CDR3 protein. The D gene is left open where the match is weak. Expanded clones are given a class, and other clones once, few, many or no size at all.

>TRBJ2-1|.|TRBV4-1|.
TGCGCCAGCAGCCAAGGCCGTTCGTCTGGGAGCTCCTACAATGAGCAGTTCTTC
CASSQGRSSGSSYNEQFF
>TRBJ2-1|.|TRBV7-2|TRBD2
TGTGCCAGCAGCTTAGCGGGGACTACCTTTAGCAATGAGCAGTTCTTC
CASSLAGTTFSNEQFF
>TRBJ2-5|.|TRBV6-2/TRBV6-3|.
TGTGCCAGCAGTGGAGGGACAGACTCACAAGAGACCCAGTACTTC
CASSGGTDSQETQYF
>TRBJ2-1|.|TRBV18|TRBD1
TGTGCCAGCTCACCGACGGACAGGTTGATTACTAACAATGAGCAGTTCTTC
CASSPTDRLITNNEQFF
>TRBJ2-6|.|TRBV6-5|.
TGTGCCAGCAGCGTGGGACAAACTGGGGCCAACGTCCTGACTTTC
CASSVGQTGANVLTF
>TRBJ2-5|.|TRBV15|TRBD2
TGTGCCACCAGCAGAGATCCGGGGGGTGCGGAGACCCAGTACTTC
CATSRDPGGAETQYF
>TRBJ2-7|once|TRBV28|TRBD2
TGTGCCAGCAGTTACCTAGCGGGAGGAGAGTATCGGGGCGAGCAGTACTTC
CASSYLAGGEYRGEQYF
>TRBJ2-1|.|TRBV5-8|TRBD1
TGTGCCAGCAGCTTGGCCTTAGGACAGGGCTACAATGAGCAGTTCTTC
CASSLALGQGYNEQFF
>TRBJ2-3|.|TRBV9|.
TGTGCCAGCAGCGTAAGTAGCAGGGAGGCAGATACGCAGTATTTT
CASSVSSREADTQYF
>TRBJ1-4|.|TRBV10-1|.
TGCGCCAGCAATAACAGGGCCAGCTTTTTTTTT
CASNNRASFFF